This T cell receptor beta chain was identified in a study of PD-1 blockade in mismatch repair-deficient tumors. Study information: Enrolled about 2012-2016, patients had progressing, pretreated mismatch repair-deficient cancers of about a dozen types. Regarding the study as a whole: Tumor-resident clones, often absent from pretreatment blood, expanded after pembrolizumab and then contracted.

Worth noting for this clone: Its specificity is not known.

PCR or immunohistochemistry showed mismatch repair deficiency in every enrolled patient. CDR1 is SEHNR and CDR2 is FQNEAQ in the germline V gene (reference sequence). This CDR3 comprises 17 residues. V lost 6 bases and J 4 bases, leaving 23 bases between the germline ends. Only in-frame clones appear in the TCRdb table, and some are missing; sequencing was by immunoSEQ multiplex PCR. Among 100,000 to 150,000 clones listed, almost 90% were seen once. The sequenced sample was peripheral blood, obtained approximately 69 weeks after starting pembrolizumab. This TCR derives from an adult with mismatch repair-deficient cancer. The chain couples TRBV7-9 to TRBJ2-3, with D possibly being TRBD1 or TRBD2 (5 bases each). The CDR3 bases are TGTGCCAGCAGTCCCTGGGCGACGGGGCAGGTCCCAGATACGCAGTATTTT. Its translation is CASSPWATGQVPDTQYF. Full variable domain (rest looked up from reference TRBV7-9 and TRBJ2-3): DTGVSQNPRHKITKRGQNVTFRCDPISEHNRLYWYRQTLGQGPEFLTYFQNEAQLEKSRLLSDRFSAERPKGSFSTLEIQRTEQGDSAMYLCASSPWATGQVPDTQYFGPGTRLTVL.